The rows below give T cell receptor beta chains drawn from one sample of a study of shared clonotypes between healthy human individuals. Using immunoSEQ multiplex PCR, the repertoire was profiled, and TCRdb retains in-frame clones only, with some absent. The repertoire holds about 480,000 clones, with approximately 79% as singletons. Source material: PBMCs. The receptor set was obtained from a woman aged 35 to 49 in good health. Some clones in this sample may be carry-over from other donors' samples. Each CDR3 is given with its conserved first and last residue. Each record gives: V gene, CDR3 protein.

TRBV5-1 CASSLDRPQDTQYF
TRBV4-3 CASSQAPWGQGLREQYF
TRBV7-3 CASSLGEGHTDTQYF
TRBV6-1 CASSPRTGGLYGYTF
TRBV7-9 CASSFEVDGYTF
TRBV2 CASSEVIHSLKNTEAFF
TRBV30 CAWSRTHTEAFF
TRBV5-1 CASSKDGNSYEQYF
TRBV2 CASSIEQRETEAFF
TRBV5-4 CASSLGGQRINNEQFF
TRBV6-5 CASIGMSGTEAFF
TRBV6-5 CASSDSWGEQFF
TRBV11-2 CASSKGQGAPNEQFF
TRBV9 CASSVAQGRDTQYF
TRBV5-8 CASSLGGQGLETQYF
TRBV4-1 CASSQERVTEAFF
TRBV18 CASSRGAGVYEQYF
TRBV11-3 CASSLDGGGNEQFF
TRBV28 CASLGNSYEQYF
TRBV7-2 CASSLGLRAGELFF
TRBV6-5 CASQSFPNTEAFF
TRBV28 CASSPLQPGTGAIF
TRBV18 CASSPQALAGTGEQFF
TRBV18 CASSPPLGLPTTDTQYF
TRBV11-3 CASSSSGLGGTGELFF
TRBV4-2 CASSQDRGLYSNQPQHF
TRBV5-1 CASSYAVPQETQYF
TRBV28 CASRSDNSYEQYF
TRBV27 CASSLSLARPYEQYF
TRBV7-2 CASSLGTVYGYTF
TRBV11-3 CASSLRTGGNEQFF
TRBV28 CASSFLGQGARGYTF
TRBV7-8 CASSPLLGQQATDTQYF
TRBV5-1 CASSYRVGVLFAESKQETQYF
TRBV30 CAWSVGETQYF
TRBV28 CASGPGQGSDTDTQYF
TRBV4-3 CASSQGTGVYEQYF
TRBV28 CASSSGGQGWNQPQHF
TRBV9 CASTLAAYSTDTQYF
TRBV7-3 CASSFRWGNTEAFF
TRBV6-1 CASSEARTVTGELFF
TRBV7-2 CASSPRTSGSINEQFF
TRBV19 CASSDRATDTQYF
TRBV4-2 CASSPQISRGIYNEQFF
TRBV7-8 CASSLSRQARPTGELFF
TRBV4-3 CASSPFSGGINEQYF
TRBV21-1 CASSKGGAGGDTDTQYF
TRBV7-3 CASSLLGTGASYEQYF
TRBV18 CASSPGTGGNYGYTF
TRBV28 CASSASERKDTQYF
TRBV6-5 CASSYSGWGLEQYF